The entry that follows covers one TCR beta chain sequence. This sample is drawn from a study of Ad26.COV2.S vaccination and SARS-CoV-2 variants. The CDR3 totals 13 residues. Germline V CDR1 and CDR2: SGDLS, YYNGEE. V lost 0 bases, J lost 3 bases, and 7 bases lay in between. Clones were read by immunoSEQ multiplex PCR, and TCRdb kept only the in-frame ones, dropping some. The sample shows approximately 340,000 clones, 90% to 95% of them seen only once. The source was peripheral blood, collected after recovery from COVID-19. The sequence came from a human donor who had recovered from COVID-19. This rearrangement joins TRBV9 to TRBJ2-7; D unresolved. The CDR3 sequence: CASSVGSYYEQYF. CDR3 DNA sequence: TGTGCCAGCAGCGTAGGTAGCTACTACGAGCAGTACTTC.